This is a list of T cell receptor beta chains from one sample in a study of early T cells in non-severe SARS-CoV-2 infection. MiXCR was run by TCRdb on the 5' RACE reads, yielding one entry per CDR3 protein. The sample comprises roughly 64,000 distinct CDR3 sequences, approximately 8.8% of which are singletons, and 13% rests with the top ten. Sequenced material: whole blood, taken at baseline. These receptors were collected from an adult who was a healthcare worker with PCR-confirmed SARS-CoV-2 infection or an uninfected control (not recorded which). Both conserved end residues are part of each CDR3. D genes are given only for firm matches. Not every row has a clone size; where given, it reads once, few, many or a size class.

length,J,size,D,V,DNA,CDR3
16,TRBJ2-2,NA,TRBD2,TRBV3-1,TGTGCCAGCAGCCAAAGGACTAGCGGGAACACCGGGGAGCTGTTTTTT,CASSQRTSGNTGELFF
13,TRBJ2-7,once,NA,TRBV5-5,TGTGCCAGCAGCAGGACACTATCCTACGAGCAGTACTTC,CASSRTLSYEQYF
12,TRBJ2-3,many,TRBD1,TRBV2,TGTGCCGGCAGGGGGCAGGGGGATACGCAGTATTTT,CAGRGQGDTQYF
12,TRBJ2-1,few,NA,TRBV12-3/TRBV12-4,TGTGCCAGCAGTCACACCCGGGGTGAGCAGTTCTTC,CASSHTRGEQFF
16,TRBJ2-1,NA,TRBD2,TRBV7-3,TGTGCCAGCAGCTTGGTCGCGGGAGTAGTCTACAATGAGCAGTTCTTC,CASSLVAGVVYNEQFF
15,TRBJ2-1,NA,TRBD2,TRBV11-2,TGTGCCAGCAGCTTAACGGGAGGGTCCTACAATGAGCAGTTCTTC,CASSLTGGSYNEQFF
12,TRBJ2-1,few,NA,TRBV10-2,TGCGCCAGCCTGGATGAGAGCAATGAGCAGTTCTTC,CASLDESNEQFF
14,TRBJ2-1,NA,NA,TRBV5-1,TGCGCCAGCAGCCAGGGGACTCGGATCAATGAGCAGTTCTTC,CASSQGTRINEQFF
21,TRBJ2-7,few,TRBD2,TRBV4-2,TGTGCCAGCAGCCAAGATTTGGCGGTAGGGACTAGCGGGCCGAGGGCCTACGAGCAGTACTTC,CASSQDLAVGTSGPRAYEQYF
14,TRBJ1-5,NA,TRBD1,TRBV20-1,TGCAGTGCTAGAGGGGACAGGGTCAATCAGCCCCAGCATTTT,CSARGDRVNQPQHF
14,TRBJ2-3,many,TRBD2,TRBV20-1,TGCAGTGCCCGCCGGGACTATCTCCCAGATACGCAGTATTTT,CSARRDYLPDTQYF
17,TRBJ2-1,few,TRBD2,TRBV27,TGTGCCAGCAGTTTATTTTCGACTAGCGGAACGTACAATGAGCAGTTCTTC,CASSLFSTSGTYNEQFF
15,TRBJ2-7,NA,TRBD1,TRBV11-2,TGTGCCAGCAGCTCTGGACAGGGCCCCTCCTACGAGCAGTACTTC,CASSSGQGPSYEQYF
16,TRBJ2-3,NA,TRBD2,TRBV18,TGTGCCAGCTCACCCTCTACTAGCGGGAGCCCAGATACGCAGTATTTT,CASSPSTSGSPDTQYF
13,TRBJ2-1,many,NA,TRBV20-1,TGCAGTGCAGGGAGGAGCTCCTACAATGAGCAGTTCTTC,CSAGRSSYNEQFF
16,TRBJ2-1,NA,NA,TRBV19,TGTGCCAGTAGCTGGGCGGGTGAGATCTCCTACAATGAGCAGTTCTTC,CASSWAGEISYNEQFF
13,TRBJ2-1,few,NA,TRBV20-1,TGCAGTGCCCAGACAGGCTCCTACAATGAGCAGTTCTTC,CSAQTGSYNEQFF
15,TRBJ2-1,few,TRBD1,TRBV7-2,TGTGCCAGCAGCTGGGGACAGGGGGCCGAGAATGAGCAGTTCTTC,CASSWGQGAENEQFF
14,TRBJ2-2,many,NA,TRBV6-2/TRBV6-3,TGTGCCAGCAGTTACGGCTCCCTAGGTGGGGAGCTGTTTTTT,CASSYGSLGGELFF
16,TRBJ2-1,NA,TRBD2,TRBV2,TGTGCCAGCAGTGAATCCGGACTAGCGGGAGTTGATGAGCAGTTCTTC,CASSESGLAGVDEQFF
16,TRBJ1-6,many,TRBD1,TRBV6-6,TGTGCCAGCAGTACGCACCGGACAGGGAAAAATTCACCCCTCCACTTT,CASSTHRTGKNSPLHF
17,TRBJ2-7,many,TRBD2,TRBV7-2,TGTGCCAGCAGCCCGCGGACTAGCTATACCGCATCCTACGAGCAGTACTTC,CASSPRTSYTASYEQYF
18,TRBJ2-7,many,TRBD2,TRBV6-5,TGTGCCAGCAGTTACTCGAGTCTTCCAGCGGGAGAGATCTACGAGCAGTACTTC,CASSYSSLPAGEIYEQYF
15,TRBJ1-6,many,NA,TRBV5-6,TGTGCCAGCAGCCTGGGGGCAGGGAATAATTCACCCCTCCACTTT,CASSLGAGNNSPLHF
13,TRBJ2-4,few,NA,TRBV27,TGTGCCAGCAGTTTATCTCTGGGAAACATTCAGTACTTC,CASSLSLGNIQYF
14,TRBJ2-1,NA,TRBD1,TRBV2,TGTGCCAGCCTCGACAGGGGGGGATACAATGAGCAGTTCTTC,CASLDRGGYNEQFF
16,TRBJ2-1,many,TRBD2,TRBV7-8,TGTGCCAGCAGCCCCAGGACTAGCGCTTTATTCAATGAGCAGTTCTTC,CASSPRTSALFNEQFF
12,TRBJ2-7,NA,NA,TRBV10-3,TGTGCCTCGGGGACTGGAGTCAACGAGCAGTACTTC,CASGTGVNEQYF
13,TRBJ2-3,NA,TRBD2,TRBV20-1,TGCAGTGCAAAGCGGGAGGGCCTGCGTACGCAGTATTTT,CSAKREGLRTQYF
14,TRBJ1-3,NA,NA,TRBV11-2,TGTGCCAGCAGCTTAGCGGGCTCTGGAAACACCATATATTTT,CASSLAGSGNTIYF
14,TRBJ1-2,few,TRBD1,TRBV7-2,TGTGCCAGCAGCTTAGCTTGGACAGGGTATGGCTACACCTTC,CASSLAWTGYGYTF
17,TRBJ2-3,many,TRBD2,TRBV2,TGTGCCAGCAGTGTCAGACTAGCGGGAGACTTCACAGATACGCAGTATTTT,CASSVRLAGDFTDTQYF
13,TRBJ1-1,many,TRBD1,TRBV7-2,TGTGCCAGCATCTTAACCGGGACAGGCGAAGCTTTCTTT,CASILTGTGEAFF
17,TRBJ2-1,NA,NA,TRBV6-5,TGTGCCAGCAGTTACTCGGGGCTAGCCGGTGCCCACAATGAGCAGTTCTTC,CASSYSGLAGAHNEQFF
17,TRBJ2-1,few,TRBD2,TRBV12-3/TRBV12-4,TGTGCCAGCAGTTTAGCGCAGACTAGCGGGAGTCCCAATGAGCAGTTCTTC,CASSLAQTSGSPNEQFF
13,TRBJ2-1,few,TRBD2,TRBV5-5,TGTGCCAGCAGCCAATTTAGCGGGGACGGGCAGTTCTTC,CASSQFSGDGQFF
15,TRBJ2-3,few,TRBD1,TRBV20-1,TGCAGTGCTCCCACCGGGACAGGGGAGACAGATACGCAGTATTTT,CSAPTGTGETDTQYF
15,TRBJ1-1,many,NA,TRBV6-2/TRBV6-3,TGTGCCAGCAGTTACGAGTTGGGGGGGCGAACTGAAGCTTTCTTT,CASSYELGGRTEAFF
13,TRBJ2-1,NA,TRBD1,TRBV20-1,TGCAGTGCTAGGGGCAGGGGGCAGGGTGAGCAGTTCTTC,CSARGRGQGEQFF
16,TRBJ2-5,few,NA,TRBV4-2,TGTGCCAGCAGCCAAGAAGGTGTAAGCGACCAAGAGACCCAGTACTTC,CASSQEGVSDQETQYF
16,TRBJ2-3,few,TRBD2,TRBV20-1,TGCAGTGCTAGACCGGCTGGACTAGCTGCCGGAGATACGCAGTATTTT,CSARPAGLAAGDTQYF
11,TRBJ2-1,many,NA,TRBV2,TGTGCCAGCCAGATATACAATGAGCAGTTCTTC,CASQIYNEQFF
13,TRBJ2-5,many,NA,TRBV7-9,TGTGCCAGCAGCCCAGCGAGTCAAGAGACCCAGTACTTC,CASSPASQETQYF